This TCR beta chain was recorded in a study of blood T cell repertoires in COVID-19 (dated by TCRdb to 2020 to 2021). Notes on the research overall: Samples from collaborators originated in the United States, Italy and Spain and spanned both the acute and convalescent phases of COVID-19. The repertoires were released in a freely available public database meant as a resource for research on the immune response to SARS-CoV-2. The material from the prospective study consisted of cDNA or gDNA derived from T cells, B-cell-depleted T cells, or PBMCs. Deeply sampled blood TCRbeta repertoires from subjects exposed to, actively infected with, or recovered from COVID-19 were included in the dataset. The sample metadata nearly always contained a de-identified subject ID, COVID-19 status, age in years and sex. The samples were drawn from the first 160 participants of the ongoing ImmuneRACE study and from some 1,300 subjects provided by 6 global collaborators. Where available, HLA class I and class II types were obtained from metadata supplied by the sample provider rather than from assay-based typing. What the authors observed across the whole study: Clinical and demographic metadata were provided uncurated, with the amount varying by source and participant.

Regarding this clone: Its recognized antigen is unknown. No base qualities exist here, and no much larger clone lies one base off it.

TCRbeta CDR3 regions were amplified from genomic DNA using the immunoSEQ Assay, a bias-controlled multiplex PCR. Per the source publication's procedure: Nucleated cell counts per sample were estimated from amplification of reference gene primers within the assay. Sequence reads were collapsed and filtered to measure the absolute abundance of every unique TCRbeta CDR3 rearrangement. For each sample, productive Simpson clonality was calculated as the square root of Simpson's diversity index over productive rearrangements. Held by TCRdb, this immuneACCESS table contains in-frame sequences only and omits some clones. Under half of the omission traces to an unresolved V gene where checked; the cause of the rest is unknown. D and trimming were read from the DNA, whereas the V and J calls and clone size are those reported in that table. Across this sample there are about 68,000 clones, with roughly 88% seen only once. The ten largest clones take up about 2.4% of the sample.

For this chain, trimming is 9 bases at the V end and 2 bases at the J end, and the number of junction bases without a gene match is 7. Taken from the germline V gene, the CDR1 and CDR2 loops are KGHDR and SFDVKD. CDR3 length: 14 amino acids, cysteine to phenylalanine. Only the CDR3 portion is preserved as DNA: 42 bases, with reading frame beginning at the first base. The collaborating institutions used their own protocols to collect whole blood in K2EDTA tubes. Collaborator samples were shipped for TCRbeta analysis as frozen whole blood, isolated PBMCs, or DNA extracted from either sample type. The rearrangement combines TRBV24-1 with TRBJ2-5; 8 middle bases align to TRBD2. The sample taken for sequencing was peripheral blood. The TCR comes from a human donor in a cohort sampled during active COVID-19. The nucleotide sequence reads TGTGCCACCTCCGGGACTAGGGGACAAGAGACCCAGTACTTC. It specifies CATSGTRGQETQYF.